The rows below give T cell receptor beta chains drawn from one sample of a study of OX40 agonist ivuxolimab in advanced cancers. Only in-frame clones appear in the TCRdb table, and some are missing; sequencing was by immunoSEQ multiplex PCR. The data hold 25,000 to 35,000 clones, with more than 85% observed a single time. The sample consisted of CD4+ or CD8+ T cells sorted from blood, taken in a trial of the OX40 agonist ivuxolimab. The receptors shown here come from an adult with an advanced solid tumor such as melanoma, head and neck, liver or kidney cancer. CDR3s include the opening cysteine and the closing phenylalanine or tryptophan. The D gene is left open where the match is weak. Where a row states a size, it is once, few, many or the class of an expanded clone; other rows omit it.

DNA	CDR3	size	V	J	D
TGTGCCAGTAGTCACCGGGACTTATACAATGAGCAGTTCTTC	CASSHRDLYNEQFF	NA	TRBV19	TRBJ2-1	NA
TGTGCCAGCAGCTCGGGACAGTATAACACTGAAGCTTTCTTT	CASSSGQYNTEAFF	NA	TRBV5-4	TRBJ1-1	TRBD1
TGTGCCAGCAGTTTAAGGGCAGGGGGATATACTGAAGCTTTCTTT	CASSLRAGGYTEAFF	NA	TRBV27	TRBJ1-1	TRBD1
TGTGCCAGCAGTTTATTGACGCCTCGGGGCTATGGCTACACCTTC	CASSLLTPRGYGYTF	NA	TRBV27	TRBJ1-2	NA
TGTGCCAGCAGTGGTTACCGGGACAGGGGACCTGAAGCTTTCTTT	CASSGYRDRGPEAFF	NA	TRBV6-1	TRBJ1-1	TRBD1
TGTGCCACCAGCAGAGAAGGGCCAGAGGGAGATACGCAGTATTTT	CATSREGPEGDTQYF	NA	TRBV15	TRBJ2-3	NA
TGCAGTGCTTCGGCGTATAATGAGCAGTTCTTC	CSASAYNEQFF	NA	TRBV20-1	TRBJ2-1	NA
TGTGCCAGTAGTTTTTGGGGCACTGAAGCTTTCTTT	CASSFWGTEAFF	few	TRBV19	TRBJ1-1	NA
TGTGCCAGCAGTTTCTGGGCAGGACAAGAGACCCAGTACTTC	CASSFWAGQETQYF	NA	TRBV27	TRBJ2-5	NA
TGTGCCAGCAGTACCCCCGACTACCCCTCCTACAATGAGCAGTTCTTC	CASSTPDYPSYNEQFF	NA	TRBV27	TRBJ2-1	NA
TGTGCCAGCAGCTTCGCTGGGGTAGGACTGGGAGAGACCCAGTACTTC	CASSFAGVGLGETQYF	once	TRBV7-6	TRBJ2-5	NA
TGTGCCAGTAGTATAAGACAGCGGAACACTGAAGCTTTCTTT	CASSIRQRNTEAFF	few	TRBV19	TRBJ1-1	NA
TGTGCCAGCAGCTGGGACAGACCCACAGATACGCAGTATTTT	CASSWDRPTDTQYF	NA	TRBV6-5	TRBJ2-3	TRBD1
TGCGCCAGCAGCCCCCGACAGGGGGCGAATGAGCAGTTCTTC	CASSPRQGANEQFF	NA	TRBV4-1	TRBJ2-1	TRBD1
TGTGCCAGCAGCTTGCTAGGGGGCGAAGAGACCCAGTACTTC	CASSLLGGEETQYF	NA	TRBV7-9	TRBJ2-5	TRBD1
TGTGCCAGCTCACCTAAATTCGACAGCTACGAGCAGTACTTC	CASSPKFDSYEQYF	NA	TRBV18	TRBJ2-7	NA
TGTGCCAGTAGTCAGGGACTAGCGGGAAGGGGCAATGAGCAGTTCTTC	CASSQGLAGRGNEQFF	NA	TRBV19	TRBJ2-1	TRBD2
TGTGCCAGCAGAGGCAGTGTCGTCCTTGAAGCTTTCTTT	CASRGSVVLEAFF	few	TRBV2	TRBJ1-1	NA
TGTGCCAGCAGCTTATCGTGGGACAGGCATACCTACACCTTC	CASSLSWDRHTYTF	once	TRBV27	TRBJ1-2	TRBD1
TGTGCCAGTAGTTTAGGTGATTACGAGCAGTACTTC	CASSLGDYEQYF	NA	TRBV19	TRBJ2-7	NA
TGTGCCAGCAGCGACGGGCCCTTCGCCGGGGAGCTGTTTTTT	CASSDGPFAGELFF	NA	TRBV6-4	TRBJ2-2	NA
TGTGCCAGCAGCGCGACAGGGGGCCTCTTAGAGACCCAGTACTTC	CASSATGGLLETQYF	once	TRBV13	TRBJ2-5	TRBD1
TGCGCCAGTAGCCCTGGGACAGGGTCCTACGAGCAGTACTTC	CASSPGTGSYEQYF	NA	TRBV4-3	TRBJ2-7	TRBD1
TGTGCCAGCAGCCCCCCGTTCGGTGTGGAGACCCAGTACTTC	CASSPPFGVETQYF	NA	TRBV9	TRBJ2-5	NA
TGTGCCAGCAGCCAACCTAGCGGGAGTCTCCCCTACAATGAGCAGTTCTTC	CASSQPSGSLPYNEQFF	NA	TRBV14	TRBJ2-1	TRBD2
TGTGCCAGCAGCTTATATCAGGCCCGGAATGAAAAACTGTTTTTT	CASSLYQARNEKLFF	NA	TRBV7-6	TRBJ1-4	NA
TGTGCCAGTAGTGGGACCGGGACAGAACTTGAAGCTTTCTTT	CASSGTGTELEAFF	few	TRBV19	TRBJ1-1	TRBD1
TGTGCCTGGGAGGCCAGCGGGGGGCCCCGTACCGGGGAGCTGTTTTTT	CAWEASGGPRTGELFF	NA	TRBV30	TRBJ2-2	TRBD2
TGCGCCAGCAGCCACCGGCCGGGGAGGGGCAACGAGCAGTACTTC	CASSHRPGRGNEQYF	NA	TRBV4-3	TRBJ2-7	TRBD2
TGTGCCAGCAGCCCGCCGGGACAAGTATACAATGAGCAGTTCTTC	CASSPPGQVYNEQFF	NA	TRBV7-9	TRBJ2-1	NA
TGTGCCGTACTGTCCGGTTCCTACGAGCAGTACTTC	CAVLSGSYEQYF	NA	TRBV10-3	TRBJ2-7	NA
TGTGCCAGCAGCACCAGCCCCGGGAGGAACACTGAAGCTTTCTTT	CASSTSPGRNTEAFF	NA	TRBV7-9	TRBJ1-1	NA
TGCAGCGTTGAAGGAGGCTATGGCTACACCTTC	CSVEGGYGYTF	NA	TRBV29-1	TRBJ1-2	NA
TGTGCCAGCAGTTTAACGGGACAGGGAGGATCACCCCTCCACTTT	CASSLTGQGGSPLHF	NA	TRBV27	TRBJ1-6	TRBD1
TGTGCCAGCAGTTACACAGCGGGTGAGCAGTTCTTC	CASSYTAGEQFF	NA	TRBV6-5	TRBJ2-1	NA
TGTGCCAGCAGTTTTAGCCGGGACACCGATTACGAGCAGTACTTC	CASSFSRDTDYEQYF	NA	TRBV27	TRBJ2-7	NA
TGTGCCAGTAGTATAGGGGCCCTGGACAGGGGCAACTATGGCTACACCTTC	CASSIGALDRGNYGYTF	NA	TRBV19	TRBJ1-2	TRBD1
TGTGCCAGCAGCCTCGAGGGCGGCACGACAGATACGCAGTATTTT	CASSLEGGTTDTQYF	once	TRBV9	TRBJ2-3	NA
TGCGCCAGCAGTGAAATCGCAAACACCGGGGAGCTGTTTTTT	CASSEIANTGELFF	NA	TRBV10-1	TRBJ2-2	NA
TGTGCCCGTCATTCCACAGATACGCAGTATTTT	CARHSTDTQYF	NA	TRBV5-6	TRBJ2-3	NA
TGTGCCAGCAGCGCATTACAGGGCCGTGGGCAGTACTTC	CASSALQGRGQYF	NA	TRBV9	TRBJ2-7	NA